The 29 T cell receptor beta chains given below trace back to one sample, sequenced in a study of regulatory T cells in long-lasting Graves disease. Documented time point: newly diagnosed GD, antithyroid drugs for less than 3 months. With RNA extracted from PBMCs as input, the TCR library was made. Both iRepertoire HTBI primers and Arm-PCR of CDR3 regions were used to build the TCR beta libraries. One entry per CDR3 protein results from TCRdb running MiXCR on the multiplex PCR reads. The sample carries around 400,000 distinct CDR3 sequences, around 16% recorded once. These data were likewise used in another study, on T cells in Graves' hyperthyroidism and ophthalmopathy.

The sequenced sample was peripheral blood mononuclear cells (PBMCs), obtained at new diagnosis, from a patient treated with antithyroid drugs. The receptors here all came from a woman aged 40 to 55 with Graves disease.

This clonotype was counted a few times. The chain joins TRBV15 to TRBJ2-7; D is possibly TRBD2 (5 bases). V lost 4 bases and J lost 3, with 16 bases in between. The CDR3 spans 15 residues. Per the germline V gene, CDR1 is LNHNV and CDR2 is YYDKDF (reference sequence). The CDR3 is CATSMDFSGLYEQYF. In nucleotides, the CDR3 is TGTGCCACCAGCATGGACTTTTCTGGGCTCTACGAGCAGTACTTC.

The CDR3 protein is CASSPTFSAGNTEAFF. The DNA for the CDR3 is TGCGCCAGCAGCCCGACGTTTTCGGCCGGAAACACTGAAGCTTTCTTT. The chain recombines TRBV4-1 with TRBJ1-1; D remains unclear. V was shortened by 4 bases and J by 2 bases, with 17 bases between the two germline ends. Germline V lookup: CDR1 MGHRA, CDR2 YSYEKL. This CDR3 has 16 amino acids.

In this sample, this clonotype turned up many times. The gene calls are TRBV27 and TRBJ2-3; weak D call: TRBD1 (6 bases). Trimming took 10 bases from V and 2 from J, leaving 13 bases between them. The germline V gene has CDR1 MNHEY and CDR2 SMNVEV (reference sequence). This CDR3 region has 13 residues. Here the CDR3 DNA reads TGTGCCACCTCACGACAGGACACAGATACGCAGTATTTT. As protein: CATSRQDTDTQYF.

This clonotype was counted ten times or more. The chain has TRBV2 and TRBJ1-4; TRBD1 aligns across 8 bases. Trimming removed 5 bases from V and 7 bases from J; junction bases left unmatched: 15. This CDR3 spans 17 amino acids. Germline V gene lookup returns CDR1 SNHLY and CDR2 FYNNEI. DNA of the CDR3: TGTGCCAGCAGTTTGGTTTCCGTGCAGGGGGCAGGTGAAAAACTGTTTTTT. Translated: CASSLVSVQGAGEKLFF.

CDR3 DNA: TGTGCCAGTAGTAACCCCTGGGAGGGTCCCGGGGGTCGTCCCCAGCATTTT. Its translation: CASSNPWEGPGGRPQHF. The rearrangement joins TRBV19 to TRBJ1-5; weak D call: TRBD1 (5 bases). V lost 4 bases, J lost 10 bases, and 26 bases lay in between. The germline gives CDR1 LNHDA, CDR2 SQIVND (reference sequence). This CDR3 region has 17 residues.

The rearrangement uses TRBV2 and TRBJ2-1, with 10 bases lining up with TRBD2. V was clipped by 2 bases and J by 9 bases; unmatched bases: 4. CDR1 SNHLY and CDR2 FYNNEI come from the germline V gene. The CDR3 spans 14 residues. The CDR3 loop reads CASSERLAGAEQFF. CDR3 in DNA: TGTGCCAGCAGTGAACGGCTAGCGGGAGCTGAGCAGTTCTTC.

A few counts support this clonotype. This chain links TRBV29-1 with TRBJ1-1; a possible D gene is TRBD1 (6 bases). The germline gives CDR1 SQVTM, CDR2 ANQGSEA. Trimming took 3 bases from V and 2 from J, leaving 10 bases between them. The CDR3 spans 13 residues. Here the CDR3 DNA reads TGCAGCGTTGATGGCGGGACAAACACTGAAGCTTTCTTT. Translating gives CSVDGGTNTEAFF.

CDR3 bases: TGTGCCAGCAAGCGGGAGAGCAATCAGCCCCAGCATTTT. Protein sequence: CASKRESNQPQHF. The rearrangement uses TRBV2 and TRBJ1-5; no clear D. The CDR3 contains 13 residues. CDR1 is SNHLY, CDR2 FYNNEI, per germline. The V end lost 7 bases, the J end lost 1 base, and 8 bases lay between the germline ends.

This clonotype was seen many times. The chain uses TRBV20-1 and TRBJ2-5; TRBD2 matches 11 bases. Germline CDR1 DFQATT, CDR2 SNEGSKA (reference sequence). The CDR3 extends over 15 amino acids. The V segment lost 8 bases and the J segment 3 bases; nucleotides outside the gene matches: 11. The DNA for the CDR3 is TGCAGTTCCTTGCCCCTGGGACTAGCGGAAGAGACCCAGTACTTC. The encoded protein is CSSLPLGLAEETQYF.

The table lists this clonotype with a few counts. The chain is built from TRBV7-9 and TRBJ2-1, with D perhaps TRBD1 (6 bases). CDR1 is SEHNR, CDR2 FQNEAQ, per germline (reference sequence). V gave up 4 bases and J gave up 12 bases, with 22 bases separating them. CDR3 size: 15 residues. The DNA of the CDR3 is TGTGCCAGCAGCTCGATGGGGGCAGGGGAGCTTAGGCAGTTCTTC. Its protein is CASSSMGAGELRQFF.

This clonotype occurred many times. Written as DNA, the CDR3 is TGTGCCAGCAGTCCCAGGGACAGGGCTTACTATGGCTACACCTTC. It encodes CASSPRDRAYYGYTF. V usage is TRBV27 and J usage is TRBJ1-2; 9 bases line up with TRBD1. Trimming at V came to 5 bases and at J to 3 bases, leaving 7 bases not matched to a gene. Germline assignment: CDR1 MNHEY and CDR2 SMNVEV (reference sequence). The CDR3 is 15 amino acids.

This clonotype was found many times. V and J are TRBV13 and TRBJ1-1, with unresolved D. The CDR3 is made up of 16 amino acids. V was trimmed by 4 bases and J by 0 bases, leaving 15 bases between them. Per the germline V gene, CDR1 is PRHDT and CDR2 is FYEKMQ (reference sequence). The CDR3 region is CASSSPRGLMNTEAFF. As DNA, the CDR3 is TGTGCCAGCAGCTCCCCGAGAGGGTTGATGAACACTGAAGCTTTCTTT.

This clonotype was counted at least ten times. The rearrangement joins TRBV11-2 to TRBJ1-2; a weak D match, TRBD1 (5 bases). V was pared by 6 bases and J by 4 bases, with 12 bases between. The CDR3 is 13 residues long. Per germline, CDR1 SGHAT and CDR2 FQNNGV. In DNA, the CDR3 is TGTGCCAGCAGTCAGACCGGGGGCTATGGCTACACCTTC. It yields the protein CASSQTGGYGYTF.

CDR3 bases: TGCGCCAGCAGCTTGGATCCAGGGGCAAACTCCTACGAGCAGTACTTC. Protein product: CASSLDPGANSYEQYF. The chain has TRBV5-1 and TRBJ2-7, with a weak D call TRBD1 (6 bases). The CDR3 loop spans 16 amino acids. Trimming took 0 bases from V and 0 from J, leaving 13 bases between them. Germline loops: CDR1 SGHRS, CDR2 YFSETQ.

Ten or more counts support this clonotype. The V and J genes are TRBV20-1 and TRBJ1-1; D is ambiguous. This CDR3 has 14 amino acids. The germline CDR1 and CDR2 sequences are DFQATT and SNEGSKA (reference sequence). V lost 5 bases, J lost 3 bases, and 16 bases lay in between. The CDR3 DNA reads TGCAGTGCTCCCCGGACGGGTTCTTACACTGAAGCTTTCTTT. It translates to CSAPRTGSYTEAFF.

Remarks on this clonotype: This may be a read error, as it is one base from a much larger clone. This chain connects TRBV14 to TRBJ2-4, with 9 positions matching TRBD2. Losses at the gene ends were 3 bases for V and 12 bases for J; bases not matched to a gene: 6. The CDR3 consists of 13 residues. Germline values: CDR1 SGHDN, CDR2 FVKESK. CDR3 sequence (DNA): TGTGCCAGCAGCCAGGTGACTAGCGGATCTCAGTACTTC. This sequence encodes CASSQVTSGSQYF.

This clonotype was detected ten times or more. The chain couples TRBV12-3 or TRBV12-4 to TRBJ2-5; 8 bases match TRBD2. CDR3 length equals 15 residues. V lost 5 bases to trimming and J lost 1 base; unmatched junction nucleotides: 6. DNA for the CDR3: TGTGCCAGCAGTCAGTTAGCGGGAACCCAAGAGACCCAGTACTTC. Translated: CASSQLAGTQETQYF.

In its sample, this clonotype was seen many times. The rearrangement uses TRBV30 and TRBJ1-5, with a possible D match to TRBD1 (6 bases). The CDR3 has 13 residues. CDR1 and CDR2 (germline): GTSNPN, SVGIG (reference sequence). V gave up 3 bases and J gave up 7 bases, with 13 bases separating them. CDR3 protein: CAWRGGLSQPQHF. The CDR3 DNA reads TGTGCCTGGAGAGGGGGGCTGAGCCAGCCCCAGCATTTT. Combining the CDR3 with reference TRBV30 and TRBJ1-5 gives the whole variable domain SQTIHQWPATLVQPVGSPLSLECTVEGTSNPNLYWYRQAAGRGLQLLFYSVGIGQISSEVPQNLSASRPQDRQFILSSKKLLLSDSGFYLCAWRGGLSQPQHFGDGTRLSIL.

This clonotype was detected ten times or more. The rearrangement uses TRBV29-1 and TRBJ1-1, with a possible D match to TRBD1 (6 bases). The CDR3 is made up of 16 amino acids. V was clipped by 1 base and J by 1 base, with 16 bases between them. Germline-derived CDR1 and CDR2 are SQVTM and ANQGSEA. Written as DNA, the CDR3 is TGCAGCGTTGAAGGTCCACAGGGCCAAAGGAACACTGAAGCTTTCTTT. Protein: CSVEGPQGQRNTEAFF.

This chain joins TRBV11-2 and TRBJ1-4; 7 bases agree with TRBD1. The CDR3 runs to 17 residues. CDR1 is SGHAT, CDR2 FQNNGV, per germline. V shed 4 bases and J 8 bases; nucleotides not matched to a gene: 16. CDR3 amino acids: CASSSPRIQGPDEKLFF. The DNA for the CDR3 is TGTGCCAGCAGCTCACCCCGTATACAGGGGCCGGACGAAAAACTGTTTTTT.

This clonotype came up many times. The chain joins TRBV9 to TRBJ2-5; D gene unclear. Germline CDR1 and CDR2: SGDLS and YYNGEE. Trimming removed 1 base from V and 0 bases from J, with 4 bases in between. The CDR3 runs to 13 residues. CDR3 coding DNA: TGTGCCAGCAGCGTATCCAACCAAGAGACCCAGTACTTC. Protein sequence: CASSVSNQETQYF.

This clonotype came up many times. The gene calls are TRBV7-2 and TRBJ1-2; 7 bases line up with TRBD1. The CDR3 is 13 residues long. Trimming removed 5 bases from V and 8 bases from J; junction bases left unmatched: 8. Germline V gives CDR1 SGHTA, CDR2 FQGNSA. DNA of the CDR3: TGTGCCAGCAGCCTCCAGGGGGATGGCGGCTACACCTTC. It translates to CASSLQGDGGYTF.

In this sample, this clonotype turned up many times. V gene TRBV20-1 combines with J gene TRBJ2-3; the match to TRBD1 covers 8 bases. The germline V gene has CDR1 DFQATT and CDR2 SNEGSKA (reference sequence). The CDR3 is 14 amino acids. V was pared by 5 bases and J by 1 base, with 5 bases of the junction left unmatched. The CDR3 nucleotides read TGCAGTGCTTCCGGACAGGGTGGCACAGATACGCAGTATTTT. Translating it yields CSASGQGGTDTQYF.

This clonotype showed up many times. The chain is built from TRBV11-2 and TRBJ2-7; a weak D match, TRBD1 (6 bases). The CDR3 is made up of 17 amino acids. In germline, CDR1 is SGHAT, CDR2 FQNNGV. The V end was cut by 3 bases, the J end by 2 bases, with 20 bases between. Here the CDR3 reads CASSFPKGGVTPYEQYF. The CDR3 DNA follows: TGTGCCAGCAGCTTTCCGAAAGGGGGAGTTACCCCCTACGAGCAGTACTTC.

This clonotype came up many times. V usage is TRBV6-1 and J usage is TRBJ2-2, with TRBD2 matching 7 bases. The V segment lost 6 bases and the J segment 4 bases; nucleotides outside the gene matches: 11. The germline CDR1 and CDR2 sequences are MNHNS and SASEGT. The CDR3 has 16 residues. The CDR3 sequence: CASRGGRYEITGELFF. In nucleotides, the CDR3 is TGTGCCAGCAGGGGCGGGAGATATGAGATCACCGGGGAGCTGTTTTTT.

This clonotype has ten or more counts. This chain uses TRBV28 with TRBJ1-1; TRBD1 agrees at 9 bases. With 9 bases clipped from V and 3 bases from J, the junction kept 5 bases outside the gene matches. CDR3 size: 13 residues. Germline CDR1 reads MDHEN; CDR2 reads SYDVKM. In DNA form, the CDR3 reads TGTGCCAGTCACAGGGGGCGTTACACTGAAGCTTTCTTT. Protein sequence: CASHRGRYTEAFF.

This clonotype has more than one count but fewer than ten. The V and J genes are TRBV7-2 and TRBJ2-7; TRBD2 agrees at 8 bases. The CDR3 consists of 13 residues. Trimming at V came to 5 bases and at J to 4 bases, leaving 4 bases not matched to a gene. The V gene's germline CDR1 is SGHTA and CDR2 FQGNSA. The CDR3 sequence: CASSVEREYEQYF. The CDR3 nucleotides read TGTGCCAGCAGCGTCGAGCGGGAGTACGAGCAGTACTTC.

The chain employs TRBV28 and TRBJ2-1; 9 nucleotides line up with TRBD1. V lost 5 bases and J lost 10; bases outside the gene matches: 12. This CDR3 is built from 15 residues. CDR1 is MDHEN and CDR2 is SYDVKM in the germline V gene. CDR3 residues: CASSNPGQGVKEQFF. The DNA of the CDR3 is TGTGCCAGCAGTAACCCGGGACAGGGTGTTAAGGAGCAGTTCTTC. Full variable domain (rest looked up from reference TRBV28 and TRBJ2-1): DVKVTQSSRYLVKRTGEKVFLECVQDMDHENMFWYRQDPGLGLRLIYFSYDVKMKEKGDIPEGYSVSREKKERFSLILESASTNQTSMYLCASSNPGQGVKEQFFGPGTRLTVL.

This clonotype was counted at least ten times. The chain couples TRBV5-1 to TRBJ1-2; unclear D gene. CDR3 size: 16 residues. V lost 0 bases to trimming and J lost 6 bases, with 18 bases between them. Germline assignment: CDR1 SGHRS and CDR2 YFSETQ. CDR3 coding DNA: TGCGCCAGCAGCTTGGCCGCCGGGAACCCAAGGGATGGCTACACCTTC. This gives the protein CASSLAAGNPRDGYTF.